This T cell receptor beta chain is drawn from a study of cytomegalovirus exposure and HLA in healthy donors. Study context: An early data release held around 80 million unique TCRs from HLA-typed donors. Study findings and constraints: A missense DCLRE1C variant was associated with V- and J-gene trimming of TCR beta chains in a later analysis, and an independent cohort replicated the association.

The germline V gene has CDR1 KGHSH and CDR2 LQKENI. The V segment lost 4 bases and the J segment 0 bases; nucleotides outside the gene matches: 7. The length of the CDR3 is 17 residues. For this clone: Antigen specificity is unknown.

The PCR employed 60 Vbeta primers together with 13 Jbeta primers. The method was immunoSEQ multiplex PCR; TCRdb's version includes in-frame clones alone and lacks a portion of them. This sample's table reports more than 95,000 clones. V gene TRBV18 combines with J gene TRBJ2-2, with 8 nucleotides matching TRBD1. This clonotype originated in a man younger than 35 in good health and CMV-seronegative. The sample consisted of PBMCs. CDR3 nucleotides: TGTGCCAGCTCACGGACAGGGATCCAACCGAACACCGGGGAGCTGTTTTTT. It specifies CASSRTGIQPNTGELFF.